The 21 T cell receptor beta chains given below trace back to one sample, sequenced in a study of T cell responses to AZD1222 COVID-19 vaccine. Measured with immunoSEQ multiplex PCR; TCRdb has only the in-frame clones, and not every one. The table includes roughly 110,000 clones, approximately 88% detected once. Source: peripheral blood, taken 28 days after the second AZD1222 dose. Receptors were obtained from an adult who received the AZD1222 COVID-19 vaccine.

The genes are TRBV7-2 and TRBJ2-3, with D unresolved. V was pared by 2 bases and J by 6 bases, with 3 bases between. Germline CDR1 is SGHTA and CDR2 is FQGNSA. The CDR3 is 11 amino acids. CDR3 bases: TGTGCCAGCAGCTTACGCGATACGCAGTATTTT. This encodes CASSLRDTQYF.

J is TRBJ1-5 and V is TRBV18; the match to TRBD1 covers 8 bases. The CDR3 is made up of 15 amino acids. J gave up 6 bases and V 2 bases, and 6 bases lay outside the gene matches. Germline loops: CDR1 KGHSH, CDR2 LQKENI. The CDR3 DNA is TGTGCCAGCTCACCATCTCAGGGGGCTGGTCAGCCCCAGCATTTT. Amino acids: CASSPSQGAGQPQHF.

The CDR3 sequence: CASSNQETQYF. The CDR3 DNA follows: TGTGCCAGCAGCAACCAAGAGACCCAGTACTTC. The V call is TRBV5-6, the J call TRBJ2-5; unclear D gene. This CDR3 comprises 11 residues. V was pared by 4 bases and J by 0 bases, with 1 base between. From germline, CDR1 is SGHDT and CDR2 YYEEEE.

The gene calls are TRBV6-9 and TRBJ1-3; D is uncertain. Germline V gene sequence: CDR1 MNHGY, CDR2 SVAAGI. CDR3 length: 20 amino acids. The V and J ends lost 0 bases and 1 base respectively, with 22 bases between them. The DNA for the CDR3 is TGTGCCAGCAGTTATTCTGTCACCCTGACCGGGAGGGCTTCTGGAAACACCATATATTTT. Protein sequence: CASSYSVTLTGRASGNTIYF.

In this sample, this clone turned up once. The rearrangement links TRBV9 to TRBJ2-1, with 9 bases identical to TRBD2. Germline V gives CDR1 SGDLS, CDR2 YYNGEE. Unmatched junction bases numbered 5, after V lost 0 bases and J lost 7 bases. The CDR3 contains 15 residues. For the CDR3, the DNA is TGTGCCAGCAGCGTAGTTATTAGCGGGGGAAATGAGCAGTTCTTC. Encoded protein: CASSVVISGGNEQFF.

The chain links TRBV2 to TRBJ1-3, with unresolved D. The CDR3 has 19 amino acids. V gave up 3 bases and J gave up 0 bases, with 21 bases separating them. Per germline, CDR1 SNHLY and CDR2 FYNNEI. The CDR3: CASSDLGSLSTSSGNTIYF. CDR3 bases: TGTGCCAGCAGTGACCTTGGCAGCCTCTCAACCAGCTCTGGAAACACCATATATTTT. The full variable domain, rest sourced from reference TRBV2 and TRBJ1-3, is EPEVTQTPSHQVTQMGQEVILRCVPISNHLYFYWYRQILGQKVEFLVSFYNNEISEKSEIFDDQFSVERPDGSNFTLKIRSTKLEDSAMYFCASSDLGSLSTSSGNTIYFGEGSWLTVV.

J is TRBJ1-6 and V is TRBV7-9; D possibly corresponds to TRBD1 (5 bases). Per germline, CDR1 SEHNR and CDR2 FQNEAQ (reference sequence). This CDR3 is built from 13 residues. Trimming pared 4 bases from V and 13 bases from J, leaving 14 bases between. The CDR3 nucleotides are TGTGCCAGCAGCTCGAAGACAGCTCAGCCCCTCCACTTT. Protein: CASSSKTAQPLHF.

The gene calls are TRBV11-2 and TRBJ1-5; possible D gene TRBD1, 5 bases. Germline V gene lookup returns CDR1 SGHAT and CDR2 FQNNGV. The CDR3 is made up of 15 amino acids. V lost 5 bases and J 3 bases, leaving 14 bases between the germline ends. The CDR3 sequence is CASSPGWGDNQPQHF. The CDR3 DNA is TGTGCCAGCAGCCCCGGATGGGGGGACAATCAGCCCCAGCATTTT.

The chain employs TRBV19 and TRBJ1-2, with TRBD1 identical over 10 bases. In germline, CDR1 is LNHDA, CDR2 SQIVND (reference sequence). After removal of 6 bases from V and 5 bases from J, the junction contained 9 bases not matched to a gene. The length of the CDR3 is 15 residues. The CDR3 region is CASSMTGGGSYGYTF. CDR3 nucleotide sequence: TGTGCCAGTAGCATGACAGGGGGCGGTTCGTATGGCTACACCTTC.

This clone was seen a handful of times. V is TRBV23-1 and J is TRBJ1-6; TRBD1 aligns across 11 bases. TRBV23-1 is reported as an ORF; its role is uncertain. V shed 0 bases and J 9 bases; nucleotides not matched to a gene: 1. This CDR3 is 15 amino acids long. The CDR3 is CASSQSDRGPSPLHF. CDR3 in DNA: TGCGCCAGCAGTCAATCGGACAGGGGGCCTTCACCCCTCCACTTT.

The rearrangement joins TRBV10-3 to TRBJ1-1, with a possible D match to TRBD1 (6 bases). Trimming took off 5 bases at V and 4 bases at J, with 20 bases between the two ends. The CDR3 runs to 16 residues. Germline CDR1 is ENHRY and CDR2 is SYGVKD. In DNA, the CDR3 is TGTGCCATCAGTAGATCTACAGGGAGGATAGGCACTGAAGCTTTCTTT. It translates to CAISRSTGRIGTEAFF.

This chain uses TRBV7-8 with TRBJ1-6; D unclear. Germline assignment: CDR1 SGHVS and CDR2 FQNEAQ. This CDR3 spans 12 amino acids. V was clipped by 3 bases and J by 10 bases, with 7 bases between them. As DNA, the CDR3 is TGTGCCAGCAGCTTTCGTGAATCACCCCTCCACTTT. Its protein product is CASSFRESPLHF.

The chain has TRBV28 and TRBJ2-7; D not certain. V dropped 5 bases and J dropped 2 bases, with 13 bases sitting between them. The CDR3 contains 14 residues. Germline values: CDR1 MDHEN, CDR2 SYDVKM. The CDR3, as DNA: TGTGCCAGCAGTCCCCTGGGGTCGGCCTACGAGCAGTACTTC. It specifies CASSPLGSAYEQYF.

This rearrangement joins TRBV11-2 to TRBJ2-5; 9 positions match TRBD2. The CDR3 has 16 residues. After removal of 5 bases from V and 2 bases from J, the junction contained 9 bases not matched to a gene. Germline CDR1 SGHAT, CDR2 FQNNGV. The CDR3 DNA follows: TGTGCCAGCAGCCTGAGACTAGCGGAGATACAAGAGACCCAGTACTTC. Protein: CASSLRLAEIQETQYF.

The chain couples TRBV18 to TRBJ1-2; weak D call: TRBD1 (5 bases). Germline loops: CDR1 KGHSH, CDR2 LQKENI. Between the trimmed V and J ends, which lost 2 bases and 0 bases, there was a span of 7 bases. CDR3 size: 14 residues. The CDR3: CASSPSGPNYGYTF. In nucleotides, the CDR3 is TGTGCCAGCTCACCATCGGGGCCTAACTATGGCTACACCTTC.

The CDR3 here is CASSPYLAGGETQYF. CDR3 nucleotide sequence: TGTGCCAGCAGCCCTTACCTAGCGGGGGGCGAGACCCAGTACTTC. The V call is TRBV28, the J call TRBJ2-5; 11 bases agree with TRBD2. CDR3 length: 15 residues. Germline V gene sequence: CDR1 MDHEN, CDR2 SYDVKM. With 6 bases clipped from V and 5 bases from J, the junction kept 8 bases outside the gene matches.

The chain has TRBV6-5 and TRBJ1-1; possible D gene TRBD1, 5 bases. The V and J ends lost 7 bases and 5 bases respectively, with 17 bases between them. This CDR3 region has 14 residues. Germline V gene sequence: CDR1 MNHEY, CDR2 SVGAGI. The CDR3 nucleotides read TGTGCCAGCATGAGATCGGTCAGGGCGACTGAAGCTTTCTTT. Amino acid sequence: CASMRSVRATEAFF.

The CDR3 sequence is CASSEGTGFSYEQYF. Written as DNA, the CDR3 is TGTGCCAGCAGCGAGGGGACAGGATTCTCCTACGAGCAGTACTTC. The V gene is TRBV9, the J gene TRBJ2-7, with 8 positions matching TRBD1. J was trimmed by 0 bases and V by 3 bases; bases with no gene match: 5. Germline CDR1 and CDR2: SGDLS and YYNGEE. CDR3 size: 15 residues.

This clone was seen only once. The V gene is TRBV6-4, the J gene TRBJ1-3; D might be TRBD1 (6 bases). The CDR3 is 16 residues long. Between the trimmed V and J ends, which lost 5 bases and 4 bases, there was a span of 18 bases. Germline loops: CDR1 MRHNA, CDR2 SNTAGT. DNA of the CDR3: TGTGCCAGCAGTCAGGACTTGGCAGGGGAAGGAAACACCATATATTTT. It yields the protein CASSQDLAGEGNTIYF.

The chain is built from TRBV18 and TRBJ2-7; 7 positions agree with TRBD1. The CDR3 contains 15 residues. Germline V gene data show CDR1 as KGHSH and CDR2 as LQKENI. Trimming removed 3 bases from V and 5 bases from J; junction bases left unmatched: 10. CDR3 loop: CASSPRQGVPDEQYF. The CDR3 DNA is TGTGCCAGCTCACCGCGGCAGGGGGTCCCCGACGAGCAGTACTTC.

This chain links TRBV6-5 with TRBJ1-2; 7 positions agree with TRBD1. Germline CDR1 reads MNHEY; CDR2 reads SVGAGI. V lost 0 bases to trimming and J lost 6 bases; unmatched junction nucleotides: 4. The CDR3 totals 14 residues. CDR3 DNA: TGTGCCAGCAGTTACTCGAGGGACAGCCATGGCTACACCTTC. This encodes CASSYSRDSHGYTF.